The source of this T cell receptor beta chain is a study of T cell responses to AZD1222 COVID-19 vaccine. The germline V gene has CDR1 SNHLY and CDR2 FYNNEI. Trimming took off 8 bases at V and 3 bases at J, with 11 bases between the two ends. CDR3 length: 12 amino acids. This clone was detected a few times. What it binds is unknown. Clones were read by immunoSEQ multiplex PCR, and TCRdb kept only the in-frame ones, dropping some. Of roughly 80,000 clones detected, 87% appear once; the ten largest clones hold around a tenth. Study-level points and caveats: Sampling captured repertoires only after the peak T cell response. Spike-specific TCR repertoires showed rising breadth and depth after two AZD1222 doses. Of spike-specific TCRs, nearly half reportedly target regions left unmutated in variants.

Second-dose intervals near 4 or 12 weeks were combined. V is TRBV2 and J is TRBJ2-7, with D hard to call. This specimen was peripheral blood, taken 28 days after the second AZD1222 dose. This clonotype originated in an adult who received the AZD1222 COVID-19 vaccine. The CDR3 is CASDAASYEQYF. Written as DNA, the CDR3 is TGTGCCAGCGACGCAGCTAGCTACGAGCAGTACTTC.